These 27 T cell receptor beta chains were all obtained from the same sample, sequenced in a study of control samples from healthy donors and cancer patients (TCRdb year 2020). The library was produced with the immunoSEQ multiplex PCR assay. What TCRdb holds here is the immuneACCESS table cut down to in-frame rearrangements. Part of the clones is not present; checked against another copy, under half of the missing clones reflect an unresolved V gene, and the others are unexplained. Counted in this sample were some 150,000 clones; 96% of them appeared once. Approximately 1% of the sample belongs to the ten largest clones. Sequenced: blood. Receptors originate from a woman aged 25 to 39 in good health.

This sequence joins TRBV19 and TRBJ1-5, with a tentative D call TRBD1 (5 bases). In germline, CDR1 is LNHDA, CDR2 SQIVND (reference sequence). The germline V and J ends were trimmed by 6 bases and 2 bases, with 20 bases remaining between them. The CDR3 is 17 residues long. CDR3 coding DNA: TGTGCCAGTAGGATAACACCGGTTGGGGGAGGCAATCAGCCCCAGCATTTT. It encodes CASRITPVGGGNQPQHF.

V and J are TRBV24-1 and TRBJ2-6; tentatively, D is TRBD1 or TRBD2 (5 bases each). The CDR3 sequence is 15 residues long. With 9 bases removed from V and 2 bases from J, the gap between germline ends came to 13 bases. Per the germline V gene, CDR1 is KGHDR and CDR2 is SFDVKD. The CDR3 DNA reads TGTGCCACCGAGGGGTATCGCGCTGGGGCCAACGTCCTGACTTTC. It translates to CATEGYRAGANVLTF.

V gene TRBV28 combines with J gene TRBJ2-7, with D possibly matching TRBD1 (5 bases). V dropped 7 bases and J dropped 3 bases, with 10 bases sitting between them. This CDR3 spans 12 amino acids. In germline, CDR1 is MDHEN, CDR2 SYDVKM. The CDR3 DNA reads TGTGCCAGCATGAAGGGGAACTACGAGCAGTACTTC. Translation: CASMKGNYEQYF.

The chain is built from TRBV2 and TRBJ2-7, with TRBD2 matching 10 bases. This CDR3 has 19 amino acids. CDR1 and CDR2 from the germline V gene are SNHLY and FYNNEI. Unmatched junction bases numbered 20, after V lost 2 bases and J lost 7 bases. CDR3 nucleotides: TGTGCCAGCAGTGAATTCTTAGCGGGAGGCGGGGCGGCAGGAGGTGAGCAGTACTTC. Translating it yields CASSEFLAGGGAAGGEQYF.

This chain uses TRBV6-5 with TRBJ2-5; D might be TRBD2 (6 bases). Trimming left V 1 base short and J 5 bases short, with 11 bases between. CDR3 length: 14 residues. CDR1 is MNHEY, CDR2 SVGAGI, per germline. The CDR3 DNA is TGTGCCAGCAGTTACTTGACTAGAGGGGAGACCCAGTACTTC. It is translated as CASSYLTRGETQYF.

The V and J genes are TRBV21-1 and TRBJ2-7; the table gives TRBD2 as D, unverified against the DNA. TRBV21-1 is shown as a pseudogene. The CDR3 loop spans 13 amino acids. CDR3 nucleotides: TGTGCCAGTCCGGGACTAGCGGGAGACGAGCAGTACTTC. Protein product: CASPGLAGDEQYF.

This clone was picked up one time. The chain carries TRBV6-5 and TRBJ1-5; D is ambiguous. Germline values: CDR1 MNHEY, CDR2 SVGAGI. CDR3 size: 14 residues. Trimming took off 7 bases at V and 1 base at J, with 11 bases between the two ends. This CDR3 is CASNPQTSNQPQHF. CDR3 coding DNA: TGTGCCAGCAACCCACAGACCAGCAATCAGCCCCAGCATTTT.

V gene TRBV18 combines with J gene TRBJ2-2; 9 nucleotides align to TRBD1. Germline lookup yields CDR1 KGHSH and CDR2 LQKENI. V shed 0 bases, J shed 6 bases, and the junction held 5 bases outside the gene matches. The CDR3 is made up of 16 amino acids. Here the CDR3 DNA reads TGTGCCAGCTCACCACCGAGGACAGGGGTACCCGGGGAGCTGTTTTTT. It translates to CASSPPRTGVPGELFF.

The chain links TRBV10-2 to TRBJ1-5; D unclear. The CDR3 sequence is 16 residues long. Germline CDR1 WSHSY, CDR2 SAAADI. V lost 7 bases and J lost 0, with 16 bases in between. The CDR3 DNA sequence: TGCGCCAGCACCAAAACTTCAGTAGTTAGCAATCAGCCCCAGCATTTT. Amino acid sequence: CASTKTSVVSNQPQHF.

This rearrangement joins TRBV4-2 to TRBJ1-1, with TRBD1 matching 10 bases. Trimming at V came to 2 bases and at J to 4 bases, leaving 7 bases not matched to a gene. Germline lookup yields CDR1 LGHNA and CDR2 YNFKEQ. CDR3 length: 16 amino acids. DNA for the CDR3: TGTGCCAGCAGCCAACCGGACAGGGGGGCGAGCACTGAAGCTTTCTTT. Amino acid sequence: CASSQPDRGASTEAFF.

The rearrangement joins TRBV30 to TRBJ1-1; D is undetermined. This CDR3 has 13 residues. Trimming shortened V by 6 bases and J by 6 bases, and 17 bases separated the two germline ends. In germline, CDR1 is GTSNPN, CDR2 SVGIG (reference sequence). The CDR3 sequence is CACQRNRNSEAFF. The CDR3 bases are TGTGCCTGTCAACGAAACCGGAATTCTGAAGCTTTCTTT.

The chain employs TRBV29-1 and TRBJ1-1, with a weak D call TRBD1 (5 bases). CDR3 length equals 13 residues. Germline loops: CDR1 SQVTM, CDR2 ANQGSEA. V was cut by 5 bases and J by 11 bases, with 21 bases left in between. In DNA form, the CDR3 reads TGCAGCGTTTCCAGCGAGGGTTGGGGGGACGCTTTCTTT. Translated: CSVSSEGWGDAFF.

This clone was detected only a few times. The chain couples TRBV7-9 to TRBJ1-6, with a tentative D call TRBD1 (6 bases). The germline V gene encodes CDR1 SEHNR and CDR2 FQNEAQ (reference sequence). The CDR3 has 13 amino acids. The V and J ends lost 5 bases and 11 bases respectively, with 13 bases between them. CDR3 coding DNA: TGTGCCAGCAGCCCAACAGGGTACACACCCCTCCACTTT. Its translation: CASSPTGYTPLHF. The complete variable domain, with remaining parts taken from reference TRBV7-9 and TRBJ1-6, reads DTGVSQNPRHKITKRGQNVTFRCDPISEHNRLYWYRQTLGQGPEFLTYFQNEAQLEKSRLLSDRFSAERPKGSFSTLEIQRTEQGDSAMYLCASSPTGYTPLHFGNGTRLTVT.

V and J are TRBV25-1 and TRBJ2-7; D may be TRBD1 (6 bases). The CDR3 consists of 15 residues. Trimming took off 2 bases at V and 6 bases at J, with 17 bases between the two ends. Germline V gene sequence: CDR1 MGHDK, CDR2 SYGVNS. The CDR3 region is CASSEEAGVFFEQYF. The CDR3 DNA is TGTGCCAGCAGTGAAGAGGCAGGGGTTTTTTTCGAGCAGTACTTC.

The gene calls are TRBV9 and TRBJ1-1; unclear D gene. There are 14 residues in the CDR3. The germline V gene has CDR1 SGDLS and CDR2 YYNGEE. V lost 4 bases, J lost 3 bases, and 13 bases lay in between. The CDR3 DNA reads as TGTGCCAGCAGCCCACGGCTCCGGTACACTGAAGCTTTCTTT. Translated: CASSPRLRYTEAFF.

The chain carries TRBV5-4 and TRBJ2-7, with unresolved D. Trimming shortened V by 4 bases and J by 2 bases, and 19 bases separated the two germline ends. Germline V gives CDR1 SGHNT, CDR2 YYREEE (reference sequence). This CDR3 contains 16 residues. CDR3 coding DNA: TGTGCCAGCAGCAAAGATGGACGGAACCGACCCTACGAGCAGTACTTC. The encoded protein is CASSKDGRNRPYEQYF.

The chain combines TRBV13 with TRBJ1-6, with a tentative D call TRBD1 (5 bases). The CDR3 is 15 residues long. V lost 4 bases to trimming and J lost 8 bases, with 15 bases between them. CDR1 PRHDT and CDR2 FYEKMQ come from the germline V gene (reference sequence). The CDR3 DNA is TGTGCCAGCAGCTCTAGACGGGGGATGTATTCACCCCTCCACTTT. Protein: CASSSRRGMYSPLHF.

V and J are TRBV20-1 and TRBJ1-4; maybe TRBD1 (6 bases). Trimming removed 3 bases at V and 8 bases at J, with 22 bases between. The CDR3 length is 16 residues. Germline V CDR1 and CDR2: DFQATT, SNEGSKA (reference sequence). The CDR3 loop is CSASRDLTGLREKLFF. In DNA, the CDR3 is TGCAGTGCTAGTAGGGACCTAACAGGGCTTCGAGAAAAACTGTTTTTT.

The rearrangement uses TRBV7-9 and TRBJ1-4; 7 bases map to TRBD1. V trimming: 0 bases; J trimming: 5 bases; junction bases outside the gene matches: 3. Germline CDR1 and CDR2: SEHNR and FQNEAQ (reference sequence). This CDR3 has 15 residues. CDR3 sequence (DNA): TGTGCCAGCAGCTTAGCGCTACAGGGGAATGAAAAACTGTTTTTT. This gives the protein CASSLALQGNEKLFF.

V and J are TRBV5-1 and TRBJ2-2; 9 bases match TRBD1. The CDR3 has 13 amino acids. Germline CDR1 SGHRS, CDR2 YFSETQ. The V and J ends lost 9 bases and 7 bases, in that order; junction bases with no gene match: 7. The CDR3 DNA sequence: TGCGCCACGCGGGACAGGGATGTCGGGGAGCTGTTTTTT. It yields the protein CATRDRDVGELFF.

The chain has TRBV15 and TRBJ1-4, with 10 positions matching TRBD1. With 2 bases clipped from V and 8 bases from J, the junction kept 5 bases outside the gene matches. This CDR3 has 15 residues. CDR1 and CDR2 (germline): LNHNV, YYDKDF (reference sequence). This CDR3 reads CATSRPGQGEEKLFF. The CDR3 nucleotides read TGTGCCACCAGCAGACCTGGACAGGGGGAGGAAAAACTGTTTTTT. The variable domain in full, with the rest retrieved from reference TRBV15 and TRBJ1-4, is DAMVIQNPRYQVTQFGKPVTLSCSQTLNHNVMYWYQQKSSQAPKLLFHYYDKDFNNEADTPDNFQSRRPNTSFCFLDIRSPGLGDTAMYLCATSRPGQGEEKLFFGSGTQLSVL.

The CDR3: CASSFFGGSDYGYTF. CDR3 in DNA: TGTGCCAGCAGCTTTTTCGGGGGGTCGGACTATGGCTACACCTTC. The chain uses TRBV5-4 and TRBJ1-2; perhaps TRBD1 as D (5 bases). Germline V gene data show CDR1 as SGHNT and CDR2 as YYREEE (reference sequence). The V and J ends lost 2 bases and 3 bases respectively, with 14 bases between them. This CDR3 is built from 15 residues.

The chain combines TRBV6-1 with TRBJ1-1; 7 nucleotides align to TRBD1. Unmatched junction bases numbered 7, after V lost 3 bases and J lost 3 bases. This CDR3 region has 15 residues. CDR1 and CDR2 from the germline V gene are MNHNS and SASEGT. CDR3 loop: CASSEAGGWDTEAFF. In nucleotides, the CDR3 is TGTGCCAGCAGTGAGGCAGGGGGATGGGACACTGAAGCTTTCTTT.

This chain joins TRBV5-1 and TRBJ2-5; maybe TRBD2 (6 bases). Germline assignment: CDR1 SGHRS and CDR2 YFSETQ. Trimming left V 5 bases short and J 1 base short, with 15 bases between. This CDR3 is built from 15 residues. The CDR3 sequence: CASRPAGGAQETQYF. As DNA, the CDR3 is TGCGCCAGCAGACCGGCCGGGGGAGCCCAAGAGACCCAGTACTTC.

This clone has a single count. The chain has TRBV7-9 and TRBJ2-7; 9 bases are shared with TRBD1. The ends lost 0 bases at V and 0 bases at J; junction bases unmatched: 6. The CDR3 is 17 residues long. Germline V gene data show CDR1 as SEHNR and CDR2 as FQNEAQ (reference sequence). The CDR3, as DNA: TGTGCCAGCAGCTTAGCTGCTGGGACAGGGAGCTCCTACGAGCAGTACTTC. Translated: CASSLAAGTGSSYEQYF.

This chain uses TRBV6-5 with TRBJ1-1; no definite D call. V was cut by 2 bases and J by 8 bases, with 9 bases left in between. The CDR3 consists of 12 residues. The germline V gene encodes CDR1 MNHEY and CDR2 SVGAGI. The CDR3 is CASSYGGVEAFF. In DNA, the CDR3 is TGTGCCAGCAGTTACGGTGGCGTAGAAGCTTTCTTT.

The rearrangement links TRBV9 to TRBJ2-3; D gene uncertain. The CDR3 length is 14 residues. V dropped 0 bases and J dropped 2 bases, with 7 bases sitting between them. CDR1 is SGDLS, CDR2 YYNGEE, per germline. The CDR3 region has the DNA TGTGCCAGCAGCGTAGCTACAACCACAGATACGCAGTATTTT. This gives the protein CASSVATTTDTQYF.